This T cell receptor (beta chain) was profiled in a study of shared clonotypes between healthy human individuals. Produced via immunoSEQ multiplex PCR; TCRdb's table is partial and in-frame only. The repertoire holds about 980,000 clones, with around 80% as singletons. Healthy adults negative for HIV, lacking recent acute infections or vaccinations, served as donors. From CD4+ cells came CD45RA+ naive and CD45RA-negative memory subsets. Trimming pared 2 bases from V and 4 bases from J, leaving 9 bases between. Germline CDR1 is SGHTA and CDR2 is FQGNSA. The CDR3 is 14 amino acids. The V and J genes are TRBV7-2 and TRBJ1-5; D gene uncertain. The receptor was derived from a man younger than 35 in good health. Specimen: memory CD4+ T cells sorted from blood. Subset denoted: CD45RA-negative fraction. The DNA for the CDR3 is TGTGCCAGCAGCTTATTCCCAGAGAATCAGCCCCAGCATTTT. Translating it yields CASSLFPENQPQHF.